Listed below are T cell receptor beta chains from one sample, sequenced in a study of cytomegalovirus exposure and HLA in healthy donors. Clones were sequenced by immunoSEQ multiplex PCR, and TCRdb holds only the in-frame ones, with some missing. The table records approximately 110,000 clones, about 81% of them present only once. Material for sequencing was PBMCs. The origin of the receptors is a woman in her twenties or thirties in good health and CMV-seronegative. CDR3s include the opening cysteine and the closing phenylalanine or tryptophan. Each record gives: CDR3 DNA, CDR3 protein, J gene, clone size, D gene, V gene. The D gene is left open where the match is weak. Not every row has a clone size; where given, it reads once, few, many or a size class.

CDR3nt: TGTGCCAGCAGTGAGTCTAGCGGGGGGGATTCCTACGAGCAGTACTTC; CDR3aa: CASSESSGGDSYEQYF; j_gene: TRBJ2-7; abundance: .; d_gene: TRBD2; v_gene: TRBV6-1
CDR3nt: TGTGCCAGCAGCTTACGAGGGCAGGGGATGCACGAGCAGTACTTC; CDR3aa: CASSLRGQGMHEQYF; j_gene: TRBJ2-7; abundance: .; d_gene: .; v_gene: TRBV7-2
CDR3nt: TGTGCCAGCAGCTTGGTGGGGGGTACCGGGGAGCTGTTTTTT; CDR3aa: CASSLVGGTGELFF; j_gene: TRBJ2-2; abundance: .; d_gene: .; v_gene: TRBV5-4
CDR3nt: TGTGCCAGCAGCTTAGGAAGTGCAGGGGGCTTTGGCTACACCTTC; CDR3aa: CASSLGSAGGFGYTF; j_gene: TRBJ1-2; abundance: .; d_gene: TRBD1; v_gene: TRBV7-9
CDR3nt: TGTGCCAGCAGTTACGGACAGGCCGCCTATGGCTACACCTTC; CDR3aa: CASSYGQAAYGYTF; j_gene: TRBJ1-2; abundance: .; d_gene: TRBD1; v_gene: TRBV5-4
CDR3nt: TGTGCCAGCAGTTTAGGGGGCCGGGGATGGCAGCCCCAGCATTTT; CDR3aa: CASSLGGRGWQPQHF; j_gene: TRBJ1-5; abundance: .; d_gene: .; v_gene: TRBV27
CDR3nt: TGTGCCAGTAGGGGACAGGGCGGGGCAGATACGCAGTATTTT; CDR3aa: CASRGQGGADTQYF; j_gene: TRBJ2-3; abundance: .; d_gene: TRBD1; v_gene: TRBV19
CDR3nt: TGTGCCAGCAGCCTTCTAACGGGACTTTTGAACACTGAAGCTTTCTTT; CDR3aa: CASSLLTGLLNTEAFF; j_gene: TRBJ1-1; abundance: once; d_gene: .; v_gene: TRBV7-2
CDR3nt: TGCAGCGTTGAATGGGGCAGGGGATACGAGCAGTACTTC; CDR3aa: CSVEWGRGYEQYF; j_gene: TRBJ2-7; abundance: .; d_gene: .; v_gene: TRBV29-1
CDR3nt: TGTGCCAGCAGCCCCTCGGGCTCCTACGAGCAGTACTTC; CDR3aa: CASSPSGSYEQYF; j_gene: TRBJ2-7; abundance: .; d_gene: .; v_gene: TRBV7-3
CDR3nt: TGTGCCAGTACTCTCCGTGGTAGGGGTTTTGGCACCGGGGAGCTGTTTTTT; CDR3aa: CASTLRGRGFGTGELFF; j_gene: TRBJ2-2; abundance: .; d_gene: .; v_gene: TRBV19
CDR3nt: TGTGCCAGCAGCTTAGCCCCGGGAGAAGAGACCCAGTACTTC; CDR3aa: CASSLAPGEETQYF; j_gene: TRBJ2-5; abundance: .; d_gene: .; v_gene: TRBV7-9
CDR3nt: TGTGCCAGTAGTGCATTGACTAGCGGGAGGGCAGATACGCAGTATTTT; CDR3aa: CASSALTSGRADTQYF; j_gene: TRBJ2-3; abundance: .; d_gene: TRBD2; v_gene: TRBV19
CDR3nt: TGTGCCAGCAGTTTCGGTGCTGAAGCTTTCTTT; CDR3aa: CASSFGAEAFF; j_gene: TRBJ1-1; abundance: .; d_gene: .; v_gene: TRBV28
CDR3nt: TGTGCCAGCAGTGAGGGACAGGGGTGGATCTCCTACGAGCAGTACTTC; CDR3aa: CASSEGQGWISYEQYF; j_gene: TRBJ2-7; abundance: .; d_gene: TRBD1; v_gene: TRBV6-1
CDR3nt: TGTGCCAGTAGTATCGGGAGGACTAATGAAAAACTGTTTTTT; CDR3aa: CASSIGRTNEKLFF; j_gene: TRBJ1-4; abundance: few; d_gene: .; v_gene: TRBV19
CDR3nt: TGTGCCAGCAGTTCTAGCGGCACAGATACGCAGTATTTT; CDR3aa: CASSSSGTDTQYF; j_gene: TRBJ2-3; abundance: once; d_gene: .; v_gene: TRBV27
CDR3nt: TGTGCCAGCAGTTATCCGATAAGGGACAGTAACTATGGCTACACCTTC; CDR3aa: CASSYPIRDSNYGYTF; j_gene: TRBJ1-2; abundance: .; d_gene: TRBD1; v_gene: TRBV6-5
CDR3nt: TGTGCCAGCAGCCGACATGCAACTAATGAAAAACTGTTTTTT; CDR3aa: CASSRHATNEKLFF; j_gene: TRBJ1-4; abundance: .; d_gene: .; v_gene: TRBV6-1
CDR3nt: TGTGCCAGCAGTGTCCGTAAACCGGGACAGGGGGCTCGTGGCTACACCTTC; CDR3aa: CASSVRKPGQGARGYTF; j_gene: TRBJ1-2; abundance: .; d_gene: TRBD1; v_gene: TRBV2
CDR3nt: TGCGCCAGCAGCCCTCCCGGGGGAGGCACAGATACGCAGTATTTT; CDR3aa: CASSPPGGGTDTQYF; j_gene: TRBJ2-3; abundance: .; d_gene: .; v_gene: TRBV5-1
CDR3nt: TGTGCCAGCAGTGGTCGGGACAGCGGGTTTTATGGCTACACCTTC; CDR3aa: CASSGRDSGFYGYTF; j_gene: TRBJ1-2; abundance: .; d_gene: TRBD1; v_gene: TRBV2
CDR3nt: TGTGCCAGCGCGACAGGGTCGGGAGAAAAACTGTTTTTT; CDR3aa: CASATGSGEKLFF; j_gene: TRBJ1-4; abundance: .; d_gene: TRBD1; v_gene: TRBV6-5
CDR3nt: TGTGCCAGCAGCTTGGAGCCTCTGGAATATGGCTACACCTTC; CDR3aa: CASSLEPLEYGYTF; j_gene: TRBJ1-2; abundance: .; d_gene: .; v_gene: TRBV7-9
CDR3nt: TGTGCCAGCAGTGGGGGGCGAACGGTCTATGGCTACACCTTC; CDR3aa: CASSGGRTVYGYTF; j_gene: TRBJ1-2; abundance: .; d_gene: .; v_gene: TRBV2
CDR3nt: TGCGCCAGCAGCTCGTTTGGCACAGATACGCAGTATTTT; CDR3aa: CASSSFGTDTQYF; j_gene: TRBJ2-3; abundance: .; d_gene: .; v_gene: TRBV5-1
CDR3nt: TGTGCCAGCAGCCTCCGGGTCTGGTCACCTAACTATGGCTACACCTTC; CDR3aa: CASSLRVWSPNYGYTF; j_gene: TRBJ1-2; abundance: .; d_gene: .; v_gene: TRBV5-6
CDR3nt: TGTGCCAGCTCACGAAGTCTAGAAGAGACCCAGTACTTC; CDR3aa: CASSRSLEETQYF; j_gene: TRBJ2-5; abundance: once; d_gene: .; v_gene: TRBV11-2
CDR3nt: TGTGCCAGCAGTGGACAGGACAATCAGCCCCAGCATTTT; CDR3aa: CASSGQDNQPQHF; j_gene: TRBJ1-5; abundance: few; d_gene: TRBD1; v_gene: TRBV7-6
CDR3nt: TGTGCCAGCAGCTTGTGGGGAGGCTACGAGCAGTACTTC; CDR3aa: CASSLWGGYEQYF; j_gene: TRBJ2-7; abundance: .; d_gene: .; v_gene: TRBV7-9
CDR3nt: TGTGCCAGCAGCTTAGGGTACAGTGACTATGGCTACACCTTC; CDR3aa: CASSLGYSDYGYTF; j_gene: TRBJ1-2; abundance: .; d_gene: .; v_gene: TRBV7-9
CDR3nt: TGCAGCGTTACGAGGACTAGCGGAACCTACAATGAGCAGTTCTTC; CDR3aa: CSVTRTSGTYNEQFF; j_gene: TRBJ2-1; abundance: .; d_gene: TRBD2; v_gene: TRBV29-1
CDR3nt: TGCGCCAGCAGCTTGAACGGGGACTATGGCTACACCTTC; CDR3aa: CASSLNGDYGYTF; j_gene: TRBJ1-2; abundance: .; d_gene: .; v_gene: TRBV5-1
CDR3nt: TGTGCCAGCTCACCAGAGGGTTTCCGGTACTATGGCTACACCTTC; CDR3aa: CASSPEGFRYYGYTF; j_gene: TRBJ1-2; abundance: once; d_gene: .; v_gene: TRBV18
CDR3nt: TGTGCCAGTAGTTCGGGACTAGCGGGAGTGACCTACGAGCAGTACTTC; CDR3aa: CASSSGLAGVTYEQYF; j_gene: TRBJ2-7; abundance: .; d_gene: TRBD2; v_gene: TRBV19
CDR3nt: TGTGCCAGCAGCCAGACAGGGGGCGTATCTGGAAACACCATATATTTT; CDR3aa: CASSQTGGVSGNTIYF; j_gene: TRBJ1-3; abundance: .; d_gene: TRBD1; v_gene: TRBV7-2
CDR3nt: TGTGCCAGCAGCTTGGGACAGCACCAAGAGACCCAGTACTTC; CDR3aa: CASSLGQHQETQYF; j_gene: TRBJ2-5; abundance: .; d_gene: .; v_gene: TRBV5-8
CDR3nt: TGTGCCAGCAGCCAAGAATACGGGGGGGCCGGGGGTGAGCAGTTCTTC; CDR3aa: CASSQEYGGAGGEQFF; j_gene: TRBJ2-1; abundance: .; d_gene: TRBD2; v_gene: TRBV14
CDR3nt: TGTTCCAGCCTCGTTTTGAACACTGAAGCTTTCTTT; CDR3aa: CSSLVLNTEAFF; j_gene: TRBJ1-1; abundance: .; d_gene: .; v_gene: TRBV7-9
CDR3nt: TGTGCCACCAGCACCCTGCTAGCGGGAGCGGGAAATGAGCAGTTCTTC; CDR3aa: CATSTLLAGAGNEQFF; j_gene: TRBJ2-1; abundance: .; d_gene: TRBD2; v_gene: TRBV15
CDR3nt: TGTGCTAGTGGTTTGGTGGCAGGTCGGCAGCCCCAGCATTTT; CDR3aa: CASGLVAGRQPQHF; j_gene: TRBJ1-5; abundance: .; d_gene: .; v_gene: TRBV12-5